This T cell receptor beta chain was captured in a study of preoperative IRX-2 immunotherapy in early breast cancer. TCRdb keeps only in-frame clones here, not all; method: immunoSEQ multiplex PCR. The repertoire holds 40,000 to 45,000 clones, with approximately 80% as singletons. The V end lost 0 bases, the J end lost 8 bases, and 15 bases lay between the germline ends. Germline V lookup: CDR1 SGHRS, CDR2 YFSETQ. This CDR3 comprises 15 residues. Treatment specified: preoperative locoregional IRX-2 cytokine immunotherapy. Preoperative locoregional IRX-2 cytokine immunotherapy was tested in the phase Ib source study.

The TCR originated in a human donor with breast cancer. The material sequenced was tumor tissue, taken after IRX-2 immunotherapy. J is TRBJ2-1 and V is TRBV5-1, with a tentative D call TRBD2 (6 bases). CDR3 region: CASSLAPGVDYEQFF. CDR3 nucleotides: TGCGCCAGCAGCTTGGCCCCGGGAGTGGATTATGAGCAGTTCTTC.